This T cell receptor beta chain is from a study of blood T cell repertoires in COVID-19. Study background: The study drew acute and convalescent COVID-19 samples from the United States, Italy and Spain. Sources were T cells, B-cell-depleted T cells, or PBMCs; the material itself was cDNA or gDNA.

The germline V and J ends were trimmed by 2 bases and 0 bases, with 9 bases remaining between them. Germline CDR1 and CDR2: MNHEY and SVGAGI. CDR3 size: 15 residues. Original methodology: By means of reference gene primer amplification, nucleated cell counts were estimated. Using immunoSEQ multiplex PCR, the repertoire was profiled, and TCRdb retains in-frame clones only, with some absent. The DNA was the basis for D and trimming; V, J and clone size are from that table. There are about 200,000 clones in the sample; over 70% occur only once, and more than 7% lies in the top ten. The specimen was peripheral blood. The sequence was collected from a woman between 65 and 79 years old with acute or convalescent COVID-19. The chain couples TRBV6-5 to TRBJ2-3, with D maybe TRBD2 (6 bases). The CDR3 DNA reads TGTGCCAGCAGTTACGGGGGGACTAGCACAGATACGCAGTATTTT. The encoded protein is CASSYGGTSTDTQYF.